Given below is one T cell receptor (beta chain) in context. Its specificity is not known. This sample is drawn from a study of cytomegalovirus exposure and HLA in healthy donors. For the study at large: HLA-typed donors were the source of some 85 million unique TCRs, which an early data release held. Whole-study results and caveats: Per a later analysis, HLA-associated TCR beta chains showed more clonal expansion than other, equally common TCR beta chains. The authors excluded some V segments, including TRBV6-2 and TRBV6-3, as indistinguishable.

The PCR made use of 60 Vbeta and 13 Jbeta primers. Clones were read by immunoSEQ multiplex PCR, and TCRdb kept only the in-frame ones, dropping some. The sample has around 30,000 clones, around two fifths seen once. V gave up 5 bases and J gave up 6 bases; unmatched junction bases: 7. The germline CDR1 and CDR2 sequences are MDHEN and SYDVKM. This CDR3 contains 15 residues. J is TRBJ2-2 and V is TRBV28, with TRBD1 matching over 9 bases. What was sequenced was PBMCs. This TCR came from a woman between 45 and 60 years old in good health and CMV-seronegative. The CDR3 here is CASSHGTGHAGELFF. The CDR3 nucleotides are TGTGCCAGCAGTCATGGGACAGGGCACGCCGGGGAGCTGTTTTTT.